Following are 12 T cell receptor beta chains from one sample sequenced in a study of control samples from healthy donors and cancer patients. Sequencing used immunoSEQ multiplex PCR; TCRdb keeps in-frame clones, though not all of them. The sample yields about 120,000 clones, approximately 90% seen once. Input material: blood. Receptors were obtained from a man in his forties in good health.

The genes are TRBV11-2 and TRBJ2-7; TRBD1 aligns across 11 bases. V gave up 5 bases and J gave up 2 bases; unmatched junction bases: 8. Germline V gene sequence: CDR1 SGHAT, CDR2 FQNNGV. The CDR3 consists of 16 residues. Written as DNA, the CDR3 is TGTGCCAGCAGCCCACTACCGGGACAGGGGGCCTACGAGCAGTACTTC. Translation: CASSPLPGQGAYEQYF. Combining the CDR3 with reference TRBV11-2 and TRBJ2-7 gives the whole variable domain EAGVAQSPRYKIIEKRQSVAFWCNPISGHATLYWYQQILGQGPKLLIQFQNNGVVDDSQLPKDRFSAERLKGVDSTLKIQPAKLEDSAVYLCASSPLPGQGAYEQYFGPGTRLTVT.

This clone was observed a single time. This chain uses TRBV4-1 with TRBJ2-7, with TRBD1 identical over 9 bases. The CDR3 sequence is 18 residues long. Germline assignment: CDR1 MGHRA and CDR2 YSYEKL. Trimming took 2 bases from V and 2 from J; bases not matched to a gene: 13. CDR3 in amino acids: CASSQYSSGQGSTYEQYF. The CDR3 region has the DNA TGCGCCAGCAGCCAATACTCCAGCGGACAGGGGTCCACCTACGAGCAGTACTTC.

CDR3 region: CASSLAGSASSYNEQFF. CDR3 nucleotides: TGCGCCAGCAGCTTGGCGGGCAGCGCGAGCTCCTACAATGAGCAGTTCTTC. The chain employs TRBV5-1 and TRBJ2-1; D is ambiguous. The V end lost 0 bases, the J end lost 0 bases, and 13 bases lay between the germline ends. CDR1 and CDR2 from the germline V gene are SGHRS and YFSETQ. CDR3 length: 17 residues. The whole variable domain, filled in from reference TRBV5-1 and TRBJ2-1, reads KAGVTQTPRYLIKTRGQQVTLSCSPISGHRSVSWYQQTPGQGLQFLFEYFSETQRNKGNFPGRFSGRQFSNSRSEMNVSTLELGDSALYLCASSLAGSASSYNEQFFGPGTRLTVL.

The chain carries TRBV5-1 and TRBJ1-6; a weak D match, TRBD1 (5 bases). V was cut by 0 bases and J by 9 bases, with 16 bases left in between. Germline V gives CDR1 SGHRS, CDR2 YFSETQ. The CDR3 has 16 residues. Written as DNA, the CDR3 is TGCGCCAGCAGCTTGGGTAACGTGCAGGGTGGTTCACCCCTCCACTTT. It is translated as CASSLGNVQGGSPLHF.

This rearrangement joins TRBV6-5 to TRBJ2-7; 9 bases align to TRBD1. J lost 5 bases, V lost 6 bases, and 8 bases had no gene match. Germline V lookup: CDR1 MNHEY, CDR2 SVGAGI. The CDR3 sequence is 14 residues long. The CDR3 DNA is TGTGCCAGCAGGACCGGGACAGGGAACCACGAGCAGTACTTC. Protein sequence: CASRTGTGNHEQYF.

CDR3 in amino acids: CASSDSSGGNIDTQYF. CDR3 DNA sequence: TGCGCCAGCAGTGATTCTAGCGGGGGAAACATAGATACGCAGTATTTT. The V and J genes are TRBV10-1 and TRBJ2-3; 10 nucleotides line up with TRBD2. Germline V lookup: CDR1 WNHNN, CDR2 SYGVQD (reference sequence). This CDR3 spans 16 amino acids. V lost 3 bases and J lost 5; bases outside the gene matches: 8.

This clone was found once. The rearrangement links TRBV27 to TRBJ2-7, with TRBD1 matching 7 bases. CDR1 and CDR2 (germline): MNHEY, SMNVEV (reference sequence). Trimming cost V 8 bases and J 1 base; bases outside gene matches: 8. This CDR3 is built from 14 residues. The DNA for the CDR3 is TGTGCCAGCTGGGGACAGCCTCGTTCCTACGAGCAGTACTTC. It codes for CASWGQPRSYEQYF.

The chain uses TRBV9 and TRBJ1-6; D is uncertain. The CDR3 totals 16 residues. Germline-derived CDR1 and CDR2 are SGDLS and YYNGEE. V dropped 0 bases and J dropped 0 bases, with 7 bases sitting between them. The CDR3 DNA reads TGTGCCAGCAGCGTAGAGGCGAGCTCCTATAATTCACCCCTCCACTTT. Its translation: CASSVEASSYNSPLHF.

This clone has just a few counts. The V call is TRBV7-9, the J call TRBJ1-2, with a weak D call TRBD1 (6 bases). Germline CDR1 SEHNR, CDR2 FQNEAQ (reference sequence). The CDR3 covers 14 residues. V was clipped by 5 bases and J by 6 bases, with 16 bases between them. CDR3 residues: CASSPGGTRDGYTF. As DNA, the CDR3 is TGTGCCAGCAGCCCCGGGGGCACCAGGGATGGCTACACCTTC.

CDR3 loop: CASSFVQGMDEQFF. In nucleotides, the CDR3 is TGTGCCAGCAGCTTTGTCCAGGGAATGGATGAGCAGTTCTTC. The J gene is TRBJ2-1, the V gene TRBV5-4; a possible D gene is TRBD1 (5 bases). In germline, CDR1 is SGHNT, CDR2 YYREEE (reference sequence). The CDR3 runs to 14 residues. V was shortened by 2 bases and J by 8 bases, with 14 bases between the two germline ends.

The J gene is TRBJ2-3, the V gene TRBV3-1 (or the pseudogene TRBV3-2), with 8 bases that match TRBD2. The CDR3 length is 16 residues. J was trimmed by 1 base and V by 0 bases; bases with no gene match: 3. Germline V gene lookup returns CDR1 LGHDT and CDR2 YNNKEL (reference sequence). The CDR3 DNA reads TGTGCCAGCAGCCAAGATTACGGGGGGGGCACAGATACGCAGTATTTT. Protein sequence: CASSQDYGGGTDTQYF.

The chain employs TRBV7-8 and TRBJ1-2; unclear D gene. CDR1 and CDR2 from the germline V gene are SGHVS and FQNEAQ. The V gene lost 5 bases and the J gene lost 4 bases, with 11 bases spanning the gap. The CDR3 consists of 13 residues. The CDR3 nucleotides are TGTGCCAGCAGCCCTCTTGTTAGCTATGGCTACACCTTC. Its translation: CASSPLVSYGYTF.